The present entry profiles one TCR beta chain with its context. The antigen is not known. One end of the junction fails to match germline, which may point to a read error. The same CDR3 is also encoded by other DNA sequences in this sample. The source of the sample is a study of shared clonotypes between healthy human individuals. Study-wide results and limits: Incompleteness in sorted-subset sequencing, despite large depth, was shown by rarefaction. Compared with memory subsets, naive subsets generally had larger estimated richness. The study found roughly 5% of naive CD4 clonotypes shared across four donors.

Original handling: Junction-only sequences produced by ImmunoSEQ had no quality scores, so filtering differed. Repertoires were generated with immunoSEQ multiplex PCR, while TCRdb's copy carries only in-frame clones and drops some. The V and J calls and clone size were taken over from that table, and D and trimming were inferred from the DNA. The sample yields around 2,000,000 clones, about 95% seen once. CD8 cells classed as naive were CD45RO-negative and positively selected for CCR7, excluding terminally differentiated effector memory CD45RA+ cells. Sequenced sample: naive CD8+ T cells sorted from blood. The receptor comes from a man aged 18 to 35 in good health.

The CDR3 loop reads CASSLGRGWASYEQYF. The CDR3 DNA follows: TGTGCTAGCAGCTTAGGGAGAGGTTGGGCCAGCTACGAGCAGTACTTC. The genes are TRBV11-2 and TRBJ2-7, with a possible D match to TRBD2 (5 bases). This CDR3 is built from 16 residues. CDR1 is SGHAT and CDR2 is FQNNGV in the germline V gene.